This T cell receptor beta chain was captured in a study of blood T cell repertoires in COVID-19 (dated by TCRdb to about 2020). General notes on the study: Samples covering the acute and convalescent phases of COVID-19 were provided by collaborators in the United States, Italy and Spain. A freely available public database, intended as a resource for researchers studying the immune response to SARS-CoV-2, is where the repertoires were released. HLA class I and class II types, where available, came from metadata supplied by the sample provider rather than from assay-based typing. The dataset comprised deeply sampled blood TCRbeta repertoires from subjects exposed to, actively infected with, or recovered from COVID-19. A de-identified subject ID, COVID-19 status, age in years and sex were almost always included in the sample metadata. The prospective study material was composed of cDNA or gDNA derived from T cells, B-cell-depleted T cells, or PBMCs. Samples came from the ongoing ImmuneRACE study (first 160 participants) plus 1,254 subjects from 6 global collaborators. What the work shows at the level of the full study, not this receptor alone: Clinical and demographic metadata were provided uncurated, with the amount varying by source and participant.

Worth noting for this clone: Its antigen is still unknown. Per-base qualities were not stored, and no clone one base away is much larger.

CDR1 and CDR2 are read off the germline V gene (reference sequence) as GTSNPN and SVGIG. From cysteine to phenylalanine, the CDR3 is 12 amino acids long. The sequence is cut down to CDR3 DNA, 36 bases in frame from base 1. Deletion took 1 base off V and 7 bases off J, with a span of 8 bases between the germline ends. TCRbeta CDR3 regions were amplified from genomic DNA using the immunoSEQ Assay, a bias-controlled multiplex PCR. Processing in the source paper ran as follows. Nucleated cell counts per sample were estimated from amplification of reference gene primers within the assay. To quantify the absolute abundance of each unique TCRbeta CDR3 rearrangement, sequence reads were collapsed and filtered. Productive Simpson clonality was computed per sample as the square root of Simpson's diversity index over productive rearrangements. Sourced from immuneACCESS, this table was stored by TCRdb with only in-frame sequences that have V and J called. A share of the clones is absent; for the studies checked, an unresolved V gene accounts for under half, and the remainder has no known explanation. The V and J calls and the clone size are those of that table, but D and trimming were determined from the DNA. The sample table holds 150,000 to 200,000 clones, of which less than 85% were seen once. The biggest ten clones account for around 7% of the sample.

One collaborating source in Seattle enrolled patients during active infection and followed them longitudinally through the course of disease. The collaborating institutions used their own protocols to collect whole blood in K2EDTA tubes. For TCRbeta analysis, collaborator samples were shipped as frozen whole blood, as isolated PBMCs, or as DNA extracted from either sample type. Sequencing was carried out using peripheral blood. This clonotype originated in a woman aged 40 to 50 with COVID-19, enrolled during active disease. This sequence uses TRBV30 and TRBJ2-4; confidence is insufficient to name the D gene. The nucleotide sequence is TGTGCCTGGAGTGAGACTTTTAACATTCAGTACTTC. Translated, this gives CAWSETFNIQYF. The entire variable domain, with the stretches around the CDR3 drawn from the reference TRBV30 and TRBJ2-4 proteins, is SQTIHQWPATLVQPVGSPLSLECTVEGTSNPNLYWYRQAAGRGLQLLFYSVGIGQISSEVPQNLSASRPQDRQFILSSKKLLLSDSGFYLCAWSETFNIQYFGAGTRLSVL.